These 11 T cell receptor beta chains were all obtained from the same sample, sequenced in a study of blood T cell repertoires in COVID-19. Repertoires were generated with immunoSEQ multiplex PCR, while TCRdb's copy carries only in-frame clones and drops some. In the table there are 270,000 or so clones, roughly 89% of which are singletons. Material for sequencing was peripheral blood. The receptors come from a woman younger than 45 with active or convalescent COVID-19.

The V call is TRBV6-6, the J call TRBJ1-2; no reliable D call. The ends were cut back, 6 bases at V and 5 bases at J, with 13 bases in the middle. The germline V gene has CDR1 MNHNY and CDR2 SVGAGI (reference sequence). The CDR3 contains 13 residues. CDR3 sequence: CASRNLGSYGYTF. In DNA, the CDR3 is TGTGCCAGCAGGAATCTCGGTTCTTATGGCTACACCTTC.

The chain links TRBV9 to TRBJ2-1; D may be TRBD2 (5 bases). Trimming took 0 bases from V and 0 from J, leaving 7 bases between them. In germline, CDR1 is SGDLS, CDR2 YYNGEE. This CDR3 comprises 15 residues. CDR3 DNA sequence: TGTGCCAGCAGCGTAGCTAGCCTCTCCTACAATGAGCAGTTCTTC. It encodes CASSVASLSYNEQFF. Together with reference TRBV9 and TRBJ2-1, the CDR3 gives the full variable domain: DSGVTQTPKHLITATGQRVTLRCSPRSGDLSVYWYQQSLDQGLQFLIQYYNGEERAKGNILERFSAQQFPDLHSELNLSSLELGDSALYFCASSVASLSYNEQFFGPGTRLTVL.

The V and J genes are TRBV28 and TRBJ2-5; 7 nucleotides agree with TRBD1. Germline loops: CDR1 MDHEN, CDR2 SYDVKM. J gave up 4 bases and V 4 bases, and 9 bases lay outside the gene matches. The CDR3 extends over 15 amino acids. The CDR3 sequence is CASSSTYRGGETQYF. CDR3 nucleotide sequence: TGTGCCAGCAGTTCGACCTACAGGGGTGGAGAGACCCAGTACTTC. The full variable domain, its missing parts supplied by reference TRBV28 and TRBJ2-5, is DVKVTQSSRYLVKRTGEKVFLECVQDMDHENMFWYRQDPGLGLRLIYFSYDVKMKEKGDIPEGYSVSREKKERFSLILESASTNQTSMYLCASSSTYRGGETQYFGPGTRLLVL.

This chain links TRBV18 with TRBJ1-1; 7 bases match TRBD1. This CDR3 has 13 residues. V lost 3 bases and J lost 6; bases outside the gene matches: 4. The germline CDR1 and CDR2 sequences are KGHSH and LQKENI. CDR3 nucleotide sequence: TGTGCCAGCTCACCGAACACAGGGGCTGAAGCTTTCTTT. Its translation: CASSPNTGAEAFF.

The chain uses TRBV6-5 and TRBJ1-4; D is ambiguous. The CDR3 consists of 12 residues. V was cut by 6 bases and J by 3 bases, with 5 bases left in between. Germline CDR1 is MNHEY and CDR2 is SVGAGI. The CDR3 DNA follows: TGTGCCAGCAGAGCCCCTAATGAAAAACTGTTTTTT. It specifies CASRAPNEKLFF.

J is TRBJ1-2 and V is TRBV28; D ambiguous. The CDR3 is made up of 15 amino acids. Trimming shortened V by 5 bases and J by 4 bases, and 17 bases separated the two germline ends. Germline V CDR1 and CDR2: MDHEN, SYDVKM. As DNA, the CDR3 is TGTGCCAGCAGTCGTTCAGGATCCGCTCTCTATGGCTACACCTTC. Amino acid sequence: CASSRSGSALYGYTF.

This clone was counted a few times. V gene TRBV3-1 (or the pseudogene TRBV3-2) combines with J gene TRBJ1-4, with D unclear. This CDR3 is built from 15 residues. CDR1 and CDR2 from the germline V gene are LGHDT and YNNKEL (reference sequence). The V end lost 1 base, the J end lost 8 bases, and 14 bases lay between the germline ends. For the CDR3, the DNA is TGTGCCAGCAGCCAAGGTACAGTCCGCGGGGAAAAACTGTTTTTT. This sequence encodes CASSQGTVRGEKLFF.

The chain links TRBV7-9 to TRBJ1-1, with a tentative D call TRBD1 (6 bases). The V gene lost 4 bases and the J gene lost 11 bases, with 20 bases spanning the gap. CDR3 length: 14 residues. Germline V gives CDR1 SEHNR, CDR2 FQNEAQ (reference sequence). The CDR3 nucleotides are TGTGCCAGCAGCTGGACGGGACACAGGGATGGGGCTTTCTTT. Translated, it gives CASSWTGHRDGAFF.

This clone was observed a few times. The chain recombines TRBV28 with TRBJ1-2; TRBD1 agrees at 8 bases. The CDR3 runs 15 residues. Germline trimming cut 6 bases from V and 5 bases from J; bases unmatched to any gene: 11. Germline CDR1 MDHEN, CDR2 SYDVKM. The CDR3 sequence is CASSRTGHLLYGYTF. The CDR3 DNA sequence: TGTGCCAGCAGCCGGACAGGGCACTTACTGTATGGCTACACCTTC.

This clone was counted between two and nine times. V usage is TRBV19 and J usage is TRBJ2-2, with 10 bases that match TRBD1. This CDR3 comprises 16 residues. Germline V gene data show CDR1 as LNHDA and CDR2 as SQIVND (reference sequence). J lost 5 bases, V lost 4 bases, and 7 bases had no gene match. The CDR3 DNA is TGTGCCAGTAGTAGCAGACAGGGGGCGTGGACCGGGGAGCTGTTTTTT. Residues: CASSSRQGAWTGELFF.

A word on this clone: This same CDR3 is encoded by further DNA sequences in the sample. The V and J genes are TRBV30 and TRBJ2-5; TRBD1 matches 12 bases. CDR1 is GTSNPN and CDR2 is SVGIG in the germline V gene (reference sequence). The CDR3 runs to 15 residues. Germline trimming cut 2 bases from V and 4 bases from J; bases unmatched to any gene: 5. The CDR3 reads CAWSPGTGGLETQYF. CDR3 nucleotides: TGTGCCTGGAGTCCAGGGACAGGGGGCTTAGAGACCCAGTACTTC.